This TCR beta chain originates from a study of T cell responses to AZD1222 COVID-19 vaccine. Study-wide background: Analysis merged second doses at about 4 or about 12 weeks.

This clone was seen just once. V dropped 6 bases and J dropped 4; count of bases not matched to a gene: 8. The germline V gene encodes CDR1 SGDLS and CDR2 YYNGEE. CDR3 length: 15 amino acids. TCRdb's table, derived via immunoSEQ multiplex PCR, lists solely in-frame clones and lacks some. The table shows tens of thousands of clones, with around 90% occurring only once. Specimen: peripheral blood, collected on day 0 of AZD1222 vaccination. The receptor was isolated from an adult in good health. This chain joins TRBV9 and TRBJ2-2; 8 bases are a match to TRBD2. The CDR3 nucleotides read TGTGCCAGCACCGGCGGGGGGAGCGTCACCGGGGAGCTGTTTTTT. This encodes CASTGGGSVTGELFF.